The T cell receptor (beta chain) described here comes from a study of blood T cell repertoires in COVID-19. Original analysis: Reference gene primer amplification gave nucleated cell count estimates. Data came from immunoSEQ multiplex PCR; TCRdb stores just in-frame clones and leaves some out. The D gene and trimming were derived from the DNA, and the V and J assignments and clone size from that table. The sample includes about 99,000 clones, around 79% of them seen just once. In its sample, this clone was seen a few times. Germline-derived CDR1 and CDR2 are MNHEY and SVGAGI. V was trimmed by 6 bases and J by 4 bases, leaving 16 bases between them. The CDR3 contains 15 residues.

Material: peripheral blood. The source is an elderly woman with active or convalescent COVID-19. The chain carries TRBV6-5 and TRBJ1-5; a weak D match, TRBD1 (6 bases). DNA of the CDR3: TGTGCCAGCAGCTCCGAAGGGGGAGCTAATCAGCCCCAGCATTTT. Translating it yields CASSSEGGANQPQHF.